This TCR beta chain was observed in a study of post-analysis software for immune sequencing data. Turning to the study itself: Included among the disease courses, which were recorded for the cohort, were relapsing-remitting, secondary progressive and progressive-relapsing multiple sclerosis. The study's findings and limits: Those samples that were prepared in the same batch co-clustered strongly by F measure. Multiple sclerosis patients had significantly lower normalized Chao1 diversity than controls. In patients, roughly 5 TRBV segments were more frequent than in controls, with TRBV5-6, TRBV5-1 and TRBV20-1 among them.

The CDR3 consists of 15 residues. V was shortened by 3 bases and J by 7 bases, with 16 bases between the two germline ends. Looked up from germline, CDR1 is SGHNT and CDR2 is YENEEA. Carried by the TCR beta cDNA libraries were unique molecular identifiers. Each sample of roughly 0.85 to 11 million input T cells yielded 500,000 or so cDNA molecules, so each molecule approximated one T cell. TCRdb called the PCR reads again in MiXCR, with one record for every CDR3 protein. The data contain about 460,000 distinct CDR3 sequences, approximately 45% of them singletons. This clonotype was counted a few times. Its antigen remains unknown.

Specimen: blood. The source is a girl aged 10-17 years with multiple sclerosis. This rearrangement joins TRBV11-3 to TRBJ2-1; D is possibly TRBD1 (6 bases). The CDR3 loop is CASSLSGTNGNEQFF. CDR3 nucleotide sequence: TGTGCCAGCAGCTTGTCCGGGACAAACGGGAATGAGCAGTTCTTC.